Below, one TCR beta chain is given with its context. The germline gives CDR1 SGHNT, CDR2 YYREEE (reference sequence). The CDR3 length is 19 residues. V was pared by 0 bases and J by 3 bases, with 12 bases of the junction left unmatched. This entry is derived from a study of technical replicates of blood from a handful of donors. Only in-frame clones appear in the TCRdb table, and some are missing; sequencing was by immunoSEQ multiplex PCR. The repertoire holds 10,000 to 15,000 clones, roughly 77% seen once, with roughly an eighth in the top ten. Sequenced sample: PBMCs. The gene calls are TRBV5-4 and TRBJ2-7, with TRBD2 matching over 13 bases. The origin of this receptor is a human donor in good health. The CDR3: CASSLGGRLAGGIRYEQYF. CDR3 DNA: TGTGCCAGCAGCTTGGGGGGAAGACTAGCGGGAGGCATCCGCTACGAGCAGTACTTC. Full variable domain (rest looked up from reference TRBV5-4 and TRBJ2-7): ETGVTQSPTHLIKTRGQQVTLRCSSQSGHNTVSWYQQALGQGPQFIFQYYREEENGRGNFPPRFSGLQFPNYSSELNVNALELDDSALYLCASSLGGRLAGGIRYEQYFGPGTRLTVT.